The entry below describes one T cell receptor (beta chain). Generated by immunoSEQ multiplex PCR, the TCRdb table keeps only in-frame clones and is missing some. The sample yields around 140,000 clones, 75% to 90% seen once. The data were taken from a study of blood T cell repertoires in COVID-19. Study details: From the United States, Italy and Spain came samples of acute and convalescent COVID-19.

This CDR3 is 18 amino acids long. V lost 2 bases to trimming and J lost 0 bases, with 16 bases between them. The germline CDR1 and CDR2 sequences are SGHTA and FQGTGA. The sequence was obtained from a woman aged 45-59 years with acute or convalescent COVID-19. This sequence joins TRBV7-3 and TRBJ2-2; D is unclear. Sequencing input: peripheral blood. The CDR3 spells CASSLPQWAGSNTGELFF. The CDR3 DNA sequence: TGTGCCAGCAGCTTACCCCAATGGGCAGGTTCGAACACCGGGGAGCTGTTTTTT.